Below, 25 T cell receptor beta chains from the same sample are listed, as sequenced in a study of T-cell reconstitution after alpha-beta-depleted transplantation in children. The library targeted TCRbeta and was prepared with unique molecular identifiers. From the PCR reads, TCRdb called clonotypes with MiXCR, one entry per CDR3 protein. The sample contains hundreds of thousands of distinct CDR3 sequences, approximately 9.8% of which appear only once. The sequencing used PBMCs from the stem cell graft donor, collected from the stem cell graft. Receptors were obtained from a human donor who donated a stem cell graft to a child with SCID.

This clonotype was detected ten times or more. The gene calls are TRBV13 and TRBJ2-1; D perhaps matches TRBD1 (5 bases). The CDR3 contains 16 residues. Per germline, CDR1 PRHDT and CDR2 FYEKMQ (reference sequence). V was shortened by 2 bases and J by 0 bases, with 11 bases between the two germline ends. CDR3 sequence reads: CASSLLGTGSYNEQFF. CDR3 in DNA: TGTGCCAGCAGCTTATTGGGCACAGGCTCCTACAATGAGCAGTTCTTC.

For the CDR3, the DNA is TGCGCCAGCAGCCCAAGGACTAGCGGGGGGGCCATTGAGCAGTTCTTC. Translating it yields CASSPRTSGGAIEQFF. This chain uses TRBV5-1 with TRBJ2-1, with 15 bases matching TRBD2. Unmatched junction bases numbered 8, after V lost 4 bases and J lost 9 bases. Germline V gives CDR1 SGHRS, CDR2 YFSETQ. The CDR3 loop spans 16 amino acids.

V gene TRBV4-1 combines with J gene TRBJ1-6, with a possible D match to TRBD1 (5 bases). V was trimmed by 6 bases and J by 7 bases, leaving 16 bases between them. Germline assignment: CDR1 MGHRA and CDR2 YSYEKL. This CDR3 region has 15 residues. This CDR3 is CASRPISGDNSPLHF. CDR3 in DNA: TGCGCCAGCAGACCCATAAGCGGGGACAATTCACCCCTCCACTTT.

This clonotype was counted a few times. The J gene is TRBJ2-2, the V gene TRBV10-2; unclear D gene. The ends were cut back, 7 bases at V and 5 bases at J, with 11 bases in the middle. This CDR3 is 13 amino acids long. Germline V gene lookup returns CDR1 WSHSY and CDR2 SAAADI. The CDR3 loop is CASTPTQTGELFF. The CDR3 DNA is TGCGCCAGCACTCCGACCCAAACCGGGGAGCTGTTTTTT.

This clonotype was counted a few times. This rearrangement joins TRBV10-3 to TRBJ2-7; 8 bases are shared with TRBD1. The CDR3 consists of 14 residues. The junction had 9 bases not matched to a gene; V was cut back by 11 bases and J by 0 bases. Germline V CDR1 and CDR2: ENHRY, SYGVKD. The CDR3 sequence: CAASGTGSSYEQYF. CDR3 DNA: TGTGCCGCCTCCGGGACAGGCAGCTCCTACGAGCAGTACTTC.

This sequence joins TRBV20-1 and TRBJ1-2, with a weak D call TRBD1 (5 bases). This CDR3 is built from 15 residues. V was trimmed by 0 bases and J by 3 bases, leaving 14 bases between them. Germline CDR1 DFQATT, CDR2 SNEGSKA (reference sequence). The CDR3 reads CSARDGAGRDYGYTF. The CDR3 DNA sequence: TGCAGTGCTAGAGACGGCGCAGGCAGGGACTATGGCTACACCTTC.

This clonotype was counted at least ten times. The V and J genes are TRBV18 and TRBJ2-2; D uncertain. The CDR3 totals 15 residues. Trimming took 2 bases from V and 1 from J, leaving 8 bases between them. The germline gives CDR1 KGHSH, CDR2 LQKENI. The CDR3 DNA is TGTGCCAGCTCACCAGGTGCCCAGAACACCGGGGAGCTGTTTTTT. It yields the protein CASSPGAQNTGELFF.

The chain has TRBV20-1 and TRBJ2-2; possible D gene TRBD2, 6 bases. V gave up 6 bases and J gave up 0 bases, with 11 bases separating them. Germline V gene lookup returns CDR1 DFQATT and CDR2 SNEGSKA (reference sequence). This CDR3 spans 14 amino acids. Written as DNA, the CDR3 is TGCAGTGCAGTGGGGGGAGCGAACACCGGGGAGCTGTTTTTT. Translating it yields CSAVGGANTGELFF.

The chain joins TRBV5-1 to TRBJ2-5; D ambiguous. The CDR3 spans 15 residues. The V gene lost 4 bases and the J gene lost 1 base, with 14 bases spanning the gap. In germline, CDR1 is SGHRS, CDR2 YFSETQ. CDR3 DNA sequence: TGCGCCAGCAGCCCCCAGACGGACCTCCAAGAGACCCAGTACTTC. Residues: CASSPQTDLQETQYF. The full variable domain, completed using reference TRBV5-1 and TRBJ2-5, is KAGVTQTPRYLIKTRGQQVTLSCSPISGHRSVSWYQQTPGQGLQFLFEYFSETQRNKGNFPGRFSGRQFSNSRSEMNVSTLELGDSALYLCASSPQTDLQETQYFGPGTRLLVL.

This chain connects TRBV27 to TRBJ1-3; a weak D match, TRBD1 (5 bases). CDR3 length: 16 residues. V lost 0 bases, J lost 0 bases, and 9 bases lay in between. The germline CDR1 and CDR2 sequences are MNHEY and SMNVEV (reference sequence). CDR3 bases: TGTGCCAGCAGTTTATCGTTGGGGGGCTCTGGAAACACCATATATTTT. As protein: CASSLSLGGSGNTIYF.

This clonotype was counted ten times or more. The rearrangement uses TRBV5-1 and TRBJ2-3; D is uncertain. This CDR3 is built from 13 residues. The V and J ends lost 7 bases and 2 bases respectively, with 11 bases between them. Germline assignment: CDR1 SGHRS and CDR2 YFSETQ. CDR3 sequence reads: CASVPPLTDTQYF. The CDR3 nucleotides read TGCGCCAGCGTACCACCCCTCACAGATACGCAGTATTTT.

In its sample, this clonotype was seen many times. The CDR3 DNA follows: TGTGCCAGCGGTATCGGGAACTCTGGAAACACCATATATTTT. Protein sequence: CASGIGNSGNTIYF. The chain recombines TRBV6-5 with TRBJ1-3; D unclear. The germline V gene encodes CDR1 MNHEY and CDR2 SVGAGI. Trimming stripped 8 bases from V and 0 bases from J, with 11 bases between. The CDR3 loop spans 14 amino acids.

This clonotype was counted at least ten times. This chain links TRBV20-1 with TRBJ2-5; either TRBD1 or TRBD2 may supply D (6 bases each). V was shortened by 3 bases and J by 1 base, with 9 bases between the two germline ends. Germline CDR1 and CDR2: DFQATT and SNEGSKA (reference sequence). The CDR3 length is 13 residues. The CDR3 sequence: CSASRGLQETQYF. In DNA, the CDR3 is TGCAGTGCTAGTCGGGGGCTCCAAGAGACCCAGTACTTC.

A few counts support this clonotype. This chain uses TRBV5-1 with TRBJ2-3, with D unclear. This CDR3 has 17 amino acids. Germline assignment: CDR1 SGHRS and CDR2 YFSETQ. V dropped 3 bases and J dropped 0 bases, with 17 bases sitting between them. CDR3 region: CASSSYPTTTSTDTQYF. DNA of the CDR3: TGCGCCAGCAGCTCGTACCCGACCACTACTAGCACAGATACGCAGTATTTT.

This clonotype was picked up a small number of times. V is TRBV7-6 and J is TRBJ1-6, with D possibly matching TRBD1 (5 bases). Germline loops: CDR1 SGHVS, CDR2 FNYEAQ. The CDR3 runs to 15 residues. V was clipped by 5 bases and J by 7 bases, with 15 bases between them. The CDR3 bases are TGTGCCAGCAGCCGTTTAACGGGACCGAATTCACCCCTCCACTTT. As protein: CASSRLTGPNSPLHF.

Of note for this clonotype: A read error may account for a junction end that differs from germline. The rearrangement links TRBV27 to TRBJ2-3, with a tentative D call TRBD2 (7 bases). The CDR3 runs 17 residues. Looked up from germline, CDR1 is MNHEY and CDR2 is SMNVEV (reference sequence). CDR3 residues: CASRLLPGGPSTDTQYF. The CDR3 region has the DNA TGTGCCAGCAGGTTATTACCCGGGGGGCCCAGCACAGATACGCAGTATTTT.

The genes are TRBV3-1 and TRBJ2-3; tentatively, D is TRBD2 (7 bases). The CDR3 length is 21 residues. Trimming left V 1 base short and J 0 bases short, with 26 bases between. Germline V gene data show CDR1 as LGHDT and CDR2 as YNNKEL (reference sequence). As DNA, the CDR3 is TGTGCCAGCAGCCAAGTAGGCGCGGGGGCCCCGGGGGTACTTAGCACAGATACGCAGTATTTT. Its translation is CASSQVGAGAPGVLSTDTQYF.

The rearrangement joins TRBV5-1 to TRBJ2-5; possibly TRBD2 for D (5 bases). Germline CDR1 reads SGHRS; CDR2 reads YFSETQ. V lost 4 bases and J lost 4, with 17 bases in between. The length of the CDR3 is 15 residues. CDR3 nucleotide sequence: TGCGCCAGCAGCCCGAGCCTGGCGGCGGGAGAGACCCAGTACTTC. Translated: CASSPSLAAGETQYF.

This clonotype was seen at least ten times. The gene calls are TRBV12-3 or TRBV12-4 and TRBJ1-5; the D gene is possibly TRBD1 (5 bases). This CDR3 has 14 residues. The germline V and J ends were trimmed by 7 bases and 4 bases, with 14 bases remaining between them. DNA for the CDR3: TGTGCCAGCAATTCTAGGGGAGGGAATCAGCCCCAGCATTTT. Its protein product is CASNSRGGNQPQHF.

This clonotype has a single count. This chain uses TRBV27 with TRBJ1-6, with D unresolved. V was trimmed by 8 bases and J by 10 bases, leaving 15 bases between them. Germline V gene lookup returns CDR1 MNHEY and CDR2 SMNVEV (reference sequence). This CDR3 is 13 amino acids long. Written as DNA, the CDR3 is TGTGCCAGCGGCGTGAAGGGTTCCTCACCCCTCCACTTT. It specifies CASGVKGSSPLHF.

V usage is TRBV7-9 and J usage is TRBJ1-6; D possibly corresponds to TRBD1 (6 bases). Between the trimmed V and J ends, which lost 5 bases and 9 bases, there was a span of 14 bases. The CDR3 length is 14 residues. CDR1 and CDR2 from the germline V gene are SEHNR and FQNEAQ (reference sequence). The CDR3 bases are TGTGCCAGCAGCCGCACAGGGCTTGGTTCACCCCTCCACTTT. Amino acid sequence: CASSRTGLGSPLHF.

The V gene is TRBV5-1, the J gene TRBJ2-5, with D possibly matching TRBD1 (6 bases). The CDR3 is 15 amino acids. The germline CDR1 and CDR2 sequences are SGHRS and YFSETQ. V was cut by 0 bases and J by 2 bases, with 11 bases left in between. CDR3 sequence (DNA): TGCGCCAGCAGCTTGGGGGGGCCAGGACAAGAGACCCAGTACTTC. It codes for CASSLGGPGQETQYF. The whole variable domain, remainder taken from reference TRBV5-1 and TRBJ2-5, is KAGVTQTPRYLIKTRGQQVTLSCSPISGHRSVSWYQQTPGQGLQFLFEYFSETQRNKGNFPGRFSGRQFSNSRSEMNVSTLELGDSALYLCASSLGGPGQETQYFGPGTRLLVL.

The CDR3 loop is CASSPGTGDYQPQHF. As DNA, the CDR3 is TGTGCCAGCAGCCCAGGGACAGGGGATTATCAGCCCCAGCATTTT. The chain employs TRBV5-8 and TRBJ1-5; TRBD1 agrees at 10 bases. The CDR3 spans 15 residues. The ends lost 4 bases at V and 5 bases at J; junction bases unmatched: 6. CDR1 and CDR2 from the germline V gene are SGHTS and YDEGEE.

This clonotype was seen a few times. The V and J genes are TRBV9 and TRBJ2-2; TRBD2 is a possible D gene (7 bases). The CDR3 is 15 amino acids. V was clipped by 7 bases and J by 2 bases, with 15 bases between them. Germline V gene lookup returns CDR1 SGDLS and CDR2 YYNGEE. The CDR3 coding sequence is TGTGCCAGCGGGCGGGGGCAGTCAAACACCGGGGAGCTGTTTTTT. As protein: CASGRGQSNTGELFF.

This clonotype was recorded a few times. This sequence joins TRBV20-1 and TRBJ1-2; maybe TRBD1 (5 bases). Trimming cost V 6 bases and J 5 bases, with 13 bases left between them. This CDR3 spans 12 amino acids. Germline loops: CDR1 DFQATT, CDR2 SNEGSKA (reference sequence). The CDR3 DNA reads as TGCAGTGCCCCCAGGGAAGGGTATGGCTACACCTTC. It is translated as CSAPREGYGYTF.